This TCR beta chain was retrieved from a study of blood T cell repertoires in COVID-19. J was trimmed by 7 bases and V by 1 base; bases with no gene match: 14. The CDR3 runs 18 residues. CDR1 MGHRA and CDR2 YSYEKL come from the germline V gene. Sequencing was performed with immunoSEQ multiplex PCR; in TCRdb, only in-frame clones are kept and a portion is missing. The data contain approximately 280,000 clones, roughly 88% of them seen just once; the ten biggest clones take up approximately 10%. This rearrangement joins TRBV4-1 to TRBJ1-4; 8 nucleotides match TRBD1. This clonotype originated in a woman between 65 and 79 years old with acute or convalescent COVID-19. The sequenced sample consisted of peripheral blood. CDR3 residues: CASSQAEKQGARSEKLFF. CDR3 bases: TGCGCCAGCAGCCAAGCGGAGAAGCAGGGGGCGCGGAGTGAAAAACTGTTTTTT.